The clone carrying this T cell receptor beta chain was detected only a few times. The antigen is undetermined. The data originate from a study of early T cells in non-severe SARS-CoV-2 infection. For the study at large: Bulk RNA taken from unsorted whole blood was sequenced, leaving chains unpaired.

Findings and caveats of the study: Private and CD4 specificities were missed by VDJdb matching, which favored anti-spike CD8 responses.

The germline V gene has CDR1 SGHTA and CDR2 FQGNSA. Deletions cut 1 base from V and 3 bases from J, with 13 bases between. The CDR3 covers 17 residues. Individual cDNA molecules received unique molecular identifiers. TCRdb re-analysed the 5' RACE reads in MiXCR, keeping a single row per CDR3 protein. The sample consists of 35,000 to 55,000 distinct CDR3 sequences, approximately 6.1% of them appearing once. The sequence was obtained from an adult who was a healthcare worker with PCR-confirmed SARS-CoV-2 infection or an uninfected control (not recorded which). The sequenced sample was whole blood, obtained at baseline. The rearrangement joins TRBV7-2 to TRBJ2-6; weak D call: TRBD2 (5 bases). The CDR3 nucleotides read TGTGCCAGCAGCTTAGTATTCTCAGGAGGTGGGGCCAACGTCCTGACTTTC. Its protein is CASSLVFSGGGANVLTF.